Presented here are 7 T cell receptor beta chains from one specimen sequenced in a study of control samples from healthy donors and cancer patients. The repertoire was sequenced with immunoSEQ multiplex PCR; TCRdb's copy has only in-frame clones and lacks some. The repertoire holds 110,000 or so clones, with about nine tenths as singletons. Material: blood. Receptors originate from a human donor in good health. The donor label of this sample is uncertain.

V gene TRBV6-2 or TRBV6-3 combines with J gene TRBJ2-1; 8 bases align to TRBD1. The germline V gene encodes CDR1 MNHEY and CDR2 SVGEGT. The CDR3 runs 15 residues. The trim removed 1 base at V and 4 bases at J, leaving 3 bases unmatched. The CDR3 reads CASSYFRGLYNEQFF. In nucleotides, the CDR3 is TGTGCCAGCAGTTACTTCAGGGGGCTTTACAATGAGCAGTTCTTC.

V gene TRBV14 combines with J gene TRBJ2-6; either TRBD1 or TRBD2 may supply D (5 bases each). This CDR3 spans 15 amino acids. CDR1 SGHDN and CDR2 FVKESK come from the germline V gene. V lost 2 bases and J 3 bases, leaving 8 bases between the germline ends. The CDR3 sequence is CASSQWGRGANVLTF. The CDR3 coding sequence is TGTGCCAGCAGCCAATGGGGACGTGGGGCCAACGTCCTGACTTTC.

The chain combines TRBV6-5 with TRBJ1-5, with 8 bases aligning to TRBD1. After removal of 0 bases from V and 4 bases from J, the junction contained 2 bases not matched to a gene. The CDR3 loop spans 15 amino acids. Germline V lookup: CDR1 MNHEY, CDR2 SVGAGI. In DNA, the CDR3 is TGTGCCAGCAGTTACTCCACAGGGGGGAATCAGCCCCAGCATTTT. Its protein product is CASSYSTGGNQPQHF.

The chain links TRBV15 to TRBJ2-3; 8 bases match TRBD2. Looked up from germline, CDR1 is LNHNV and CDR2 is YYDKDF (reference sequence). Unmatched junction bases numbered 9, after V lost 1 base and J lost 0 bases. The CDR3 length is 18 residues. The DNA of the CDR3 is TGTGCCACCAGCAGAGCAGCGGGGGCGGACCCTAGCACAGATACGCAGTATTTT. Its translation: CATSRAAGADPSTDTQYF.

This chain uses TRBV30 with TRBJ1-1; TRBD1 might be the D (6 bases). From germline, CDR1 is GTSNPN and CDR2 SVGIG (reference sequence). Trimming took off 3 bases at V and 5 bases at J, with 16 bases between the two ends. This CDR3 spans 14 amino acids. DNA for the CDR3: TGTGCCTGGAGCCTACAGGGCGGGGTGACTGAAGCTTTCTTT. Encoded protein: CAWSLQGGVTEAFF. The full variable domain, its missing parts supplied by reference TRBV30 and TRBJ1-1, is SQTIHQWPATLVQPVGSPLSLECTVEGTSNPNLYWYRQAAGRGLQLLFYSVGIGQISSEVPQNLSASRPQDRQFILSSKKLLLSDSGFYLCAWSLQGGVTEAFFGQGTRLTVV.

This clone was recorded once. V and J are TRBV7-9 and TRBJ2-7; D is possibly TRBD2 (5 bases). The V end was cut by 0 bases, the J end by 6 bases, with 15 bases between. The CDR3 covers 15 residues. Germline V gene sequence: CDR1 SEHNR, CDR2 FQNEAQ (reference sequence). CDR3 sequence: CASSLAPRLGGEQYF. The CDR3 nucleotides read TGTGCCAGCAGCTTAGCGCCCCGTTTAGGAGGCGAGCAGTACTTC. The variable domain in full, completed from reference TRBV7-9 and TRBJ2-7, reads DTGVSQNPRHKITKRGQNVTFRCDPISEHNRLYWYRQTLGQGPEFLTYFQNEAQLEKSRLLSDRFSAERPKGSFSTLEIQRTEQGDSAMYLCASSLAPRLGGEQYFGPGTRLTVT.

V is TRBV6-5 and J is TRBJ1-4, with D unresolved. V was clipped by 7 bases and J by 8 bases, with 14 bases between them. This CDR3 has 13 residues. The germline gives CDR1 MNHEY, CDR2 SVGAGI. This chain's CDR3 is CASTPYGSEKLFF. The CDR3 coding sequence is TGTGCCAGCACCCCTTACGGATCCGAAAAACTGTTTTTT.